Presented here are 13 T cell receptor beta chains from one specimen sequenced in a study of OX40 agonist ivuxolimab in advanced cancers. Libraries were prepared by immunoSEQ multiplex PCR; TCRdb keeps only in-frame clonotypes and omits some of them. This table has 80,000 to 100,000 clones, roughly 91% appearing once. Specimen: CD4+ or CD8+ T cells sorted from blood, collected in a trial of the OX40 agonist ivuxolimab. The receptors were gathered from an adult with an advanced solid tumor such as melanoma, head and neck, liver or kidney cancer.

This chain uses TRBV11-3 with TRBJ2-1, with D uncertain. This CDR3 contains 14 residues. Looked up from germline, CDR1 is SGHNT and CDR2 is YENEEA. The ends were cut back, 4 bases at V and 5 bases at J, with 12 bases in the middle. The CDR3 DNA reads as TGTGCCAGCAGCTCTAACCAGGTAAACAATGAGCAGTTCTTC. It codes for CASSSNQVNNEQFF.

This clone was observed a few times. The J gene is TRBJ2-1, the V gene TRBV27; D remains ambiguous. Germline values: CDR1 MNHEY, CDR2 SMNVEV (reference sequence). V dropped 5 bases and J dropped 0 bases, with 14 bases sitting between them. The CDR3 length is 16 residues. Written as DNA, the CDR3 is TGTGCCAGCAGTACTATAGTAGGAAACTCCTACAATGAGCAGTTCTTC. Translation gives CASSTIVGNSYNEQFF.

The chain employs TRBV28 and TRBJ1-5; D unresolved. This CDR3 is built from 12 residues. CDR1 and CDR2 (germline): MDHEN, SYDVKM. Deletions cut 6 bases from V and 11 bases from J, with 14 bases between. As DNA, the CDR3 is TGTGCCAGCAGCCGATCAATGGTGTCCCAGCATTTT. Translation gives CASSRSMVSQHF. Combining the CDR3 with reference TRBV28 and TRBJ1-5 gives the whole variable domain DVKVTQSSRYLVKRTGEKVFLECVQDMDHENMFWYRQDPGLGLRLIYFSYDVKMKEKGDIPEGYSVSREKKERFSLILESASTNQTSMYLCASSRSMVSQHFGDGTRLSIL.

This clone was detected a few times. V usage is TRBV5-1 and J usage is TRBJ2-7; 10 bases match TRBD2. J was trimmed by 6 bases and V by 0 bases; bases with no gene match: 6. The germline V gene has CDR1 SGHRS and CDR2 YFSETQ. The CDR3 consists of 15 residues. Here the CDR3 reads CASSLVASGRAEQYF. As DNA, the CDR3 is TGCGCCAGCAGCTTGGTCGCTAGCGGGAGAGCCGAGCAGTACTTC.

This rearrangement joins TRBV11-2 to TRBJ1-5; D may be TRBD1 (5 bases). V lost 3 bases and J lost 4, with 7 bases in between. Germline V gene lookup returns CDR1 SGHAT and CDR2 FQNNGV. The CDR3 is made up of 13 amino acids. The CDR3 region has the DNA TGTGCCAGCAGCTTGGGGGTAAATCAGCCCCAGCATTTT. Translated: CASSLGVNQPQHF.

The chain recombines TRBV7-9 with TRBJ1-5; TRBD1 might be the D (6 bases). The CDR3 consists of 13 residues. Germline lookup yields CDR1 SEHNR and CDR2 FQNEAQ (reference sequence). Trimming cost V 5 bases and J 6 bases, with 11 bases left between them. In DNA form, the CDR3 reads TGTGCCAGCAGCCCCGAGGGGGTTCAGCCCCAGCATTTT. Translation: CASSPEGVQPQHF. Supplemented by reference TRBV7-9 and TRBJ1-5, the full variable domain reads DTGVSQNPRHKITKRGQNVTFRCDPISEHNRLYWYRQTLGQGPEFLTYFQNEAQLEKSRLLSDRFSAERPKGSFSTLEIQRTEQGDSAMYLCASSPEGVQPQHFGDGTRLSIL.

The chain has TRBV2 and TRBJ1-2; TRBD1 agrees at 7 bases. Germline-derived CDR1 and CDR2 are SNHLY and FYNNEI. This CDR3 has 14 amino acids. Germline trimming cut 6 bases from V and 5 bases from J; bases unmatched to any gene: 9. As DNA, the CDR3 is TGTGCCAGCAGCTCGACAGGGATGAGATATGGCTACACCTTC. It translates to CASSSTGMRYGYTF.

V gene TRBV7-9 combines with J gene TRBJ2-7, with 8 bases aligning to TRBD2. Trimming took 6 bases from V and 5 from J; bases not matched to a gene: 15. The CDR3 runs to 16 residues. Germline CDR1 and CDR2: SEHNR and FQNEAQ (reference sequence). As DNA, the CDR3 is TGTGCCAGCAGGCCAGAGGGAGCGGGGGAACGAAACGAGCAGTACTTC. The encoded protein is CASRPEGAGERNEQYF.

V and J are TRBV25-1 and TRBJ2-3, with D unresolved. Per the germline V gene, CDR1 is MGHDK and CDR2 is SYGVNS. Between the trimmed V and J ends, which lost 6 bases and 2 bases, there was a span of 3 bases. This CDR3 is built from 11 residues. CDR3 bases: TGTGCCAGCAGGACCACAGATACGCAGTATTTT. Its translation: CASRTTDTQYF.

J is TRBJ1-2 and V is TRBV29-1; 7 bases align to TRBD1. This CDR3 region has 13 residues. Trimming took 4 bases from V and 3 from J; bases not matched to a gene: 5. Looked up from germline, CDR1 is SQVTM and CDR2 is ANQGSEA. CDR3 in DNA: TGCAGCGTTGTCTCAGGGGGAGACTATGGCTACACCTTC. It codes for CSVVSGGDYGYTF.

The genes are TRBV14 and TRBJ2-7, with D possibly being TRBD1 or TRBD2 (5 bases each). The CDR3 sequence is 14 residues long. Germline CDR1 SGHDN, CDR2 FVKESK. Trimming took off 3 bases at V and 3 bases at J, with 12 bases between the two ends. CDR3 region: CASSHGTPYYEQYF. The CDR3 DNA reads as TGTGCCAGCAGCCACGGGACGCCCTACTACGAGCAGTACTTC.

The chain couples TRBV5-1 to TRBJ2-7, with D hard to call. V lost 0 bases to trimming and J lost 0 bases, with 10 bases between them. This CDR3 is 15 amino acids long. The V gene's germline CDR1 is SGHRS and CDR2 YFSETQ. The CDR3 is CASSLELASSYEQYF. In DNA, the CDR3 is TGCGCCAGCAGCTTGGAATTGGCCAGCTCCTACGAGCAGTACTTC.

V gene TRBV5-4 combines with J gene TRBJ2-5; 10 nucleotides line up with TRBD2. Losses at the gene ends were 4 bases for V and 1 base for J; bases not matched to a gene: 10. CDR1 and CDR2 from the germline V gene are SGHNT and YYREEE (reference sequence). The CDR3 is made up of 17 amino acids. For the CDR3, the DNA is TGTGCCAGCAGCAATGAAGGGGCTAGCGGGAGCCAAGAGACCCAGTACTTC. This codes for CASSNEGASGSQETQYF. Using reference TRBV5-4 and TRBJ2-5 for the parts outside the CDR3, the full variable domain is ETGVTQSPTHLIKTRGQQVTLRCSSQSGHNTVSWYQQALGQGPQFIFQYYREEENGRGNFPPRFSGLQFPNYSSELNVNALELDDSALYLCASSNEGASGSQETQYFGPGTRLLVL.